The T cell receptor beta chain described here comes from a study of T cells after yellow fever vaccination. Findings of the study overall: Only a minor proportion of clonotypes was detected across both CD4 and CD8 compartments. Most primary-vaccination clones reappeared after the booster (about 97% CD4, 88% CD8). Compared with primary, the secondary response was weaker and peaked at day 5, not 15.

With regard to this clonotype: Its specificity is unknown.

From the 5' RACE reads, TCRdb called clonotypes with MiXCR, one entry per CDR3 protein. The sample has 450,000 to 650,000 distinct CDR3 sequences, 20% to 25% seen once. Germline-derived CDR1 and CDR2 are SEHNR and FQNEAQ (reference sequence). The CDR3 loop spans 15 amino acids. V gave up 5 bases and J gave up 7 bases, with 18 bases separating them. Material: PBMCs, obtained about 20 days after the first yellow fever vaccination. The clonotype originates from a man aged 18-30 years who received the YFV17D yellow fever vaccine. The chain employs TRBV7-9 and TRBJ1-5, with D unclear. The CDR3 region is CASSKTSLSGQPQHF. The CDR3, as DNA: TGTGCCAGCAGCAAGACCTCCTTATCGGGGCAGCCCCAGCATTTT.